A single TCR beta chain is shown here with its context. Germline CDR1 MNHEY, CDR2 SVGAGI. V dropped 0 bases and J dropped 5; count of bases not matched to a gene: 7. The CDR3 loop spans 16 amino acids. Clones were sequenced by immunoSEQ multiplex PCR, and TCRdb holds only the in-frame ones, with some missing. Among some 100,000 clones listed, 70% to 90% were seen once. The sample originates from a study of blood T cell repertoires in COVID-19. Sequencing was carried out using peripheral blood. The chain employs TRBV6-5 and TRBJ1-3; TRBD1 aligns across 7 bases. The TCR was taken from a woman in her sixties or seventies with acute or convalescent COVID-19. CDR3 DNA: TGTGCCAGCAGTTACTCGCCCGGGACAGTGAGAAACACCATATATTTT. This sequence encodes CASSYSPGTVRNTIYF.